The rows below give T cell receptor beta chains drawn from one sample of a study of vaccination and CD4 T cells after COVID-19. Each CDR3 protein is one row after TCRdb ran MiXCR on the PCR reads. The repertoire includes about 6,800 distinct CDR3 sequences, about 73% of them detected once, and over 15% sits in the top ten. Their recognized antigens are unknown. Material: CD4+ T cells from blood, cultured in vitro. These receptors were obtained from a human donor who had recovered from COVID-19. CDR3s include the opening cysteine and the closing phenylalanine or tryptophan. The order of the fields is clone size, D gene, J gene, V gene, CDR3 protein, CDR3 DNA. D genes are given only for firm matches. Clone size is shown for a subset of rows, as once, few, many or a class of expanded clone.

clone size: NA; D gene: NA; J gene: TRBJ1-1; V gene: TRBV27; CDR3 protein: CASSLEGTGISFF; CDR3 DNA: TGTGCCAGCAGTTTAGAGGGGACGGGGATTAGTTTCTTT
clone size: NA; D gene: NA; J gene: TRBJ1-3; V gene: TRBV7-2; CDR3 protein: CASSLGGYTSGNTIYF; CDR3 DNA: TGTGCCAGCAGCTTAGGTGGTTACACATCTGGAAACACCATATATTTT
clone size: once; D gene: NA; J gene: TRBJ2-7; V gene: TRBV5-4; CDR3 protein: CASSLGQGYYEQYF; CDR3 DNA: TGTGCCAGCAGCTTGGGGCAGGGATATTACGAGCAGTACTTC
clone size: NA; D gene: NA; J gene: TRBJ2-1; V gene: TRBV20-1; CDR3 protein: CSASRESSYNEQFF; CDR3 DNA: TGCAGTGCTAGTAGGGAGAGCTCCTACAATGAGCAGTTCTTC
clone size: NA; D gene: NA; J gene: TRBJ2-2; V gene: TRBV20-1; CDR3 protein: CSARRTTGELFF; CDR3 DNA: TGCAGTGCTAGACGGACTACCGGGGAGCTGTTTTTT
clone size: NA; D gene: NA; J gene: TRBJ1-5; V gene: TRBV20-1; CDR3 protein: CSAREGGGLWQPQHF; CDR3 DNA: TGCAGTGCTAGAGAAGGTGGGGGGTTGTGGCAGCCCCAGCATTTT
clone size: medium-sized; D gene: NA; J gene: TRBJ1-4; V gene: TRBV20-1; CDR3 protein: CSALDRRANEKLFF; CDR3 DNA: TGCAGTGCCCTTGACAGGCGTGCTAATGAAAAACTGTTTTTT
clone size: NA; D gene: NA; J gene: TRBJ1-1; V gene: TRBV6-5; CDR3 protein: CASSYKALTEAFF; CDR3 DNA: TGTGCCAGCAGTTACAAGGCTTTGACTGAAGCTTTCTTT
clone size: few; D gene: NA; J gene: TRBJ1-5; V gene: TRBV20-1; CDR3 protein: CSATRSYNQPQHF; CDR3 DNA: TGCAGTGCAACGCGATCATATAATCAGCCCCAGCATTTT
clone size: few; D gene: TRBD1; J gene: TRBJ1-6; V gene: TRBV15; CDR3 protein: CATSRAGGNSPLHF; CDR3 DNA: TGTGCCACCAGCAGGGCAGGGGGCAATTCACCCCTCCACTTT
clone size: NA; D gene: NA; J gene: TRBJ2-7; V gene: TRBV20-1; CDR3 protein: CSAREGTSRGQYF; CDR3 DNA: TGCAGTGCTAGAGAGGGAACATCCAGGGGGCAGTACTTC
clone size: NA; D gene: TRBD1; J gene: TRBJ1-2; V gene: TRBV24-1; CDR3 protein: CATSEPGTGMDGYTF; CDR3 DNA: TGTGCCACCAGTGAACCCGGGACAGGGATGGATGGCTACACCTTC
clone size: NA; D gene: NA; J gene: TRBJ1-2; V gene: TRBV27; CDR3 protein: CASSPQSYYGYTF; CDR3 DNA: TGTGCCAGCAGTCCACAGAGTTACTATGGCTACACCTTC
clone size: NA; D gene: TRBD2; J gene: TRBJ2-5; V gene: TRBV20-1; CDR3 protein: CSASGRAAETQYF; CDR3 DNA: TGCAGTGCTAGCGGGAGGGCCGCAGAGACCCAGTACTTC
clone size: NA; D gene: NA; J gene: TRBJ1-3; V gene: TRBV20-1; CDR3 protein: CSARVVSGNTIYF; CDR3 DNA: TGCAGTGCTAGAGTAGTCTCTGGAAACACCATATATTTT
clone size: once; D gene: NA; J gene: TRBJ2-7; V gene: TRBV4-3; CDR3 protein: CASSLGGSGAYEQYF; CDR3 DNA: TGCGCCAGCAGCCTTGGGGGAAGTGGGGCCTACGAGCAGTACTTC
clone size: few; D gene: NA; J gene: TRBJ1-5; V gene: TRBV19; CDR3 protein: CASSIGDNRPQHF; CDR3 DNA: TGTGCCAGTAGTATAGGAGACAATCGGCCCCAGCATTTT
clone size: once; D gene: NA; J gene: TRBJ2-5; V gene: TRBV28; CDR3 protein: CASSPSLARETQYF; CDR3 DNA: TGTGCCAGCAGTCCCTCACTAGCTCGGGAGACCCAGTACTTC
clone size: few; D gene: TRBD1; J gene: TRBJ1-5; V gene: TRBV20-1; CDR3 protein: CSAGPGQGRQPQHF; CDR3 DNA: TGCAGTGCTGGACCGGGACAGGGGCGTCAGCCCCAGCATTTT
clone size: once; D gene: NA; J gene: TRBJ2-7; V gene: TRBV6-1; CDR3 protein: CASSPLSYEQYF; CDR3 DNA: TGTGCCAGCAGTCCCCTCTCCTACGAGCAGTACTTC
clone size: NA; D gene: TRBD1; J gene: TRBJ1-5; V gene: TRBV7-9; CDR3 protein: CASSLGQGASRNQPQHF; CDR3 DNA: TGTGCCAGCAGCCTGGGACAGGGGGCATCTCGCAATCAGCCCCAGCATTTT
clone size: NA; D gene: TRBD2; J gene: TRBJ2-1; V gene: TRBV5-1; CDR3 protein: CASSLRTSGTSSYNEQFF; CDR3 DNA: TGCGCCAGCAGCTTGAGGACTAGCGGGACCAGCTCCTACAATGAGCAGTTCTTC
clone size: NA; D gene: NA; J gene: TRBJ1-2; V gene: TRBV7-8; CDR3 protein: CASSLAENYGYTF; CDR3 DNA: TGTGCCAGCAGCTTAGCAGAAAACTATGGCTACACCTTC
clone size: NA; D gene: NA; J gene: TRBJ2-7; V gene: TRBV7-9; CDR3 protein: CASSSFRLQYF; CDR3 DNA: TGTGCCAGCAGCTCATTTAGATTGCAGTACTTC
clone size: NA; D gene: TRBD2; J gene: TRBJ2-5; V gene: TRBV24-1; CDR3 protein: CATSDPIGLAGVETQYF; CDR3 DNA: TGTGCCACCAGTGATCCGATAGGACTAGCGGGAGTGGAGACCCAGTACTTC
clone size: NA; D gene: NA; J gene: TRBJ1-5; V gene: TRBV19; CDR3 protein: CASSTNIRTQHF; CDR3 DNA: TGTGCCAGTAGTACTAATATCAGGACCCAGCATTTT
clone size: medium-sized; D gene: NA; J gene: TRBJ1-2; V gene: TRBV18; CDR3 protein: CASSLVAGQGYTF; CDR3 DNA: TGTGCCAGCTCACTAGTAGCAGGGCAGGGCTACACCTTC
clone size: NA; D gene: NA; J gene: TRBJ1-2; V gene: TRBV20-1; CDR3 protein: CSARDLGGRSTNYGYTF; CDR3 DNA: TGCAGTGCTAGAGACTTGGGGGGCAGATCCACTAACTATGGCTACACCTTC
clone size: NA; D gene: NA; J gene: TRBJ1-1; V gene: TRBV10-2; CDR3 protein: CASKRGDTEAFF; CDR3 DNA: TGCGCCAGCAAGAGGGGGGACACTGAAGCTTTCTTT
clone size: NA; D gene: NA; J gene: TRBJ1-6; V gene: TRBV6-1; CDR3 protein: CASTIQGLSYNSPLHF; CDR3 DNA: TGTGCCAGCACTATTCAGGGATTATCCTATAATTCACCCCTCCACTTT
clone size: once; D gene: TRBD1; J gene: TRBJ1-2; V gene: TRBV6-1; CDR3 protein: CASRGRDRRGPYGYTF; CDR3 DNA: TGTGCCAGCAGGGGCCGGGACAGGCGGGGCCCTTATGGCTACACCTTC
clone size: NA; D gene: TRBD1; J gene: TRBJ1-2; V gene: TRBV7-9; CDR3 protein: CASSLTTGGLSGYTF; CDR3 DNA: TGTGCCAGCAGCTTGACGACAGGGGGCTTGTCTGGCTACACCTTC
clone size: few; D gene: TRBD1; J gene: TRBJ1-5; V gene: TRBV20-1; CDR3 protein: CSAARDRGEQPQHF; CDR3 DNA: TGCAGTGCTGCCCGGGACAGGGGGGAACAGCCCCAGCATTTT
clone size: NA; D gene: NA; J gene: TRBJ2-7; V gene: TRBV11-2; CDR3 protein: CASSLGHSSYEQYF; CDR3 DNA: TGTGCCAGCAGCTTAGGACACAGCTCCTACGAGCAGTACTTC
clone size: NA; D gene: NA; J gene: TRBJ1-1; V gene: TRBV6-1; CDR3 protein: CASRVIEAFF; CDR3 DNA: TGTGCCAGCAGGGTCATTGAAGCTTTCTTT
clone size: NA; D gene: TRBD1; J gene: TRBJ1-1; V gene: TRBV6-1; CDR3 protein: CASRIGTGGTEAFF; CDR3 DNA: TGTGCCAGCAGGATAGGGACAGGGGGAACTGAAGCTTTCTTT
clone size: large; D gene: NA; J gene: TRBJ1-2; V gene: TRBV28; CDR3 protein: CASQSPNGESYGYTF; CDR3 DNA: TGTGCCAGTCAGTCCCCAAATGGAGAGTCCTATGGCTACACCTTC
clone size: few; D gene: NA; J gene: TRBJ2-5; V gene: TRBV29-1; CDR3 protein: CSVANYQETQYF; CDR3 DNA: TGCAGCGTCGCCAATTACCAAGAGACCCAGTACTTC
clone size: NA; D gene: TRBD1; J gene: TRBJ1-5; V gene: TRBV24-1; CDR3 protein: CATRQNRGQPQHF; CDR3 DNA: TGTGCCACCAGACAAAACAGGGGGCAGCCCCAGCATTTT
clone size: NA; D gene: NA; J gene: TRBJ1-6; V gene: TRBV28; CDR3 protein: CASSLSRVGRGDNSPLHF; CDR3 DNA: TGTGCCAGCAGTTTATCGAGGGTGGGGAGAGGGGATAATTCACCCCTCCACTTT
clone size: NA; D gene: TRBD1; J gene: TRBJ1-2; V gene: TRBV2; CDR3 protein: CASGTGANYGYTF; CDR3 DNA: TGTGCCAGCGGGACAGGGGCCAACTATGGCTACACCTTC
clone size: NA; D gene: NA; J gene: TRBJ1-6; V gene: TRBV28; CDR3 protein: CASRGRVGSPLHF; CDR3 DNA: TGTGCCAGCAGGGGACGGGTGGGATCACCCCTCCACTTT
clone size: NA; D gene: NA; J gene: TRBJ1-5; V gene: TRBV7-3; CDR3 protein: CASSLRLNQPQHF; CDR3 DNA: TGTGCCAGCAGCTTAAGGTTGAATCAGCCCCAGCATTTT
clone size: NA; D gene: TRBD2; J gene: TRBJ2-3; V gene: TRBV15; CDR3 protein: CATSRRTGTRGTDTQYF; CDR3 DNA: TGTGCCACCAGCAGGCGCACAGGGACTAGGGGTACAGATACGCAGTATTTT
clone size: NA; D gene: TRBD2; J gene: TRBJ2-1; V gene: TRBV20-1; CDR3 protein: CSALKSGSSYNEQFF; CDR3 DNA: TGCAGTGCTCTAAAAAGCGGGAGCTCCTACAATGAGCAGTTCTTC
clone size: NA; D gene: NA; J gene: TRBJ1-6; V gene: TRBV30; CDR3 protein: CAWSGINSPLHF; CDR3 DNA: TGTGCCTGGAGTGGGATTAATTCACCCCTCCACTTT
clone size: NA; D gene: NA; J gene: TRBJ1-2; V gene: TRBV20-1; CDR3 protein: CSVQRGNGYTF; CDR3 DNA: TGCAGTGTTCAGAGGGGTAATGGCTACACCTTC
clone size: NA; D gene: NA; J gene: TRBJ2-7; V gene: TRBV20-1; CDR3 protein: CSARDSTYSYEQYF; CDR3 DNA: TGCAGTGCTAGAGATTCCACCTACTCCTACGAGCAGTACTTC
clone size: NA; D gene: TRBD1; J gene: TRBJ1-2; V gene: TRBV28; CDR3 protein: CASSLRAGGYGYTF; CDR3 DNA: TGTGCCAGCAGTTTAAGGGCAGGGGGCTATGGCTACACCTTC
clone size: NA; D gene: NA; J gene: TRBJ1-6; V gene: TRBV20-1; CDR3 protein: CSARDSAGANSPLHF; CDR3 DNA: TGCAGTGCTAGAGATTCTGCCGGGGCCAATTCACCCCTCCACTTT
clone size: NA; D gene: TRBD1; J gene: TRBJ1-5; V gene: TRBV7-9; CDR3 protein: CASSPTGVGDQPQHF; CDR3 DNA: TGTGCCAGCAGCCCCACAGGGGTTGGGGATCAGCCCCAGCATTTT